This TCR beta chain was identified during a study of shared clonotypes between healthy human individuals. CDR1 and CDR2 from the germline V gene are LNHDA and SQIVND (reference sequence). CDR3 length: 12 residues. The ends were cut back, 9 bases at V and 4 bases at J, with 10 bases in the middle. Overall study results and limits: Incomplete sequencing of sorted subsets was indicated by rarefaction despite large depth. The study sampled only blood, and tissue repertoires likely differ.

As concerns this clone: Antigen: not known.

Assay execution proceeded at the deep level. Original processing methods: ImmunoSEQ output held junction-only sequences without quality scores, so filtering differed. Sequencing was performed with immunoSEQ multiplex PCR; in TCRdb, only in-frame clones are kept and a portion is missing. V and J calls and clone size come straight from that table; D and trimming were deduced from the DNA. The top ten hold approximately 0.4% of the sample, which has approximately 1.5 million clones, around 98.5% seen once. Sequenced input: naive CD4+ T cells sorted from blood. The subset is: CD45RA+ positively selected. The chain uses TRBV19 and TRBJ1-5; D is unresolved. The receptor was isolated from a man aged 25-40 years in good health. The CDR3 is CASNQSNQPQHF. The CDR3 nucleotides read TGTGCCAGCAACCAGAGTAATCAGCCCCAGCATTTT. Full variable domain (outside the CDR3, taken from reference TRBV19 and TRBJ1-5): DGGITQSPKYLFRKEGQNVTLSCEQNLNHDAMYWYRQDPGQGLRLIYYSQIVNDFQKGDIAEGYSVSREKKESFPLTVTSAQKNPTAFYLCASNQSNQPQHFGDGTRLSIL.